The 29 T cell receptor beta chains given below trace back to one sample, sequenced in a study of blood T cell repertoires in COVID-19. Using immunoSEQ multiplex PCR, the repertoire was profiled, and TCRdb retains in-frame clones only, with some absent. Here the sample spans hundreds of thousands of clones, just under 90% being singletons. The sequenced sample consisted of PBMCs or T cells enriched from blood (not recorded which). Receptor source: a woman between 45 and 65 years old who had been exposed to COVID-19.

This chain joins TRBV28 and TRBJ2-5; tentative D call: TRBD2 (6 bases). V was pared by 2 bases and J by 5 bases, with 18 bases between. The CDR3 sequence is 16 residues long. Germline V gene data show CDR1 as MDHEN and CDR2 as SYDVKM. CDR3 in DNA: TGTGCCAGCAGTTTAGTCGCGGCGGGGAAGGGGGAGACCCAGTACTTC. Its protein is CASSLVAAGKGETQYF.

This clone was detected once. The J gene is TRBJ2-3, the V gene TRBV12-3 or TRBV12-4; the match to TRBD1 covers 8 bases. The CDR3 length is 12 residues. V lost 5 bases, J lost 10 bases, and 5 bases stayed unmatched. CDR3 bases: TGTGCCAGCAGTACAGGGGGTGCCGCGCAGTATTTT. The encoded protein is CASSTGGAAQYF.

This rearrangement joins TRBV14 to TRBJ2-5, with D perhaps TRBD1 (6 bases). Germline assignment: CDR1 SGHDN and CDR2 FVKESK. The V gene lost 4 bases and the J gene lost 5 bases, with 14 bases spanning the gap. The CDR3 totals 14 residues. As DNA, the CDR3 is TGTGCCAGCAGCCTGTGGACAGTGAGGGAGACCCAGTACTTC. Protein: CASSLWTVRETQYF.

The chain links TRBV28 to TRBJ1-3, with TRBD1 matching 9 bases. The CDR3 extends over 16 amino acids. Per the germline V gene, CDR1 is MDHEN and CDR2 is SYDVKM. V trimming: 6 bases; J trimming: 3 bases; junction bases outside the gene matches: 9. The CDR3 loop is CASRPPQGANGNTIYF. CDR3 DNA sequence: TGTGCCAGCAGGCCCCCACAGGGGGCTAATGGAAACACCATATATTTT.

This clone is a singleton in its sample. As DNA, the CDR3 is TGTGCCAGCAGCTTTAGGGACAAGTACGAGCAGTACTTC. Translated, it gives CASSFRDKYEQYF. The chain has TRBV7-9 and TRBJ2-7; possible D gene TRBD1, 6 bases. Germline V gene sequence: CDR1 SEHNR, CDR2 FQNEAQ (reference sequence). This CDR3 spans 13 amino acids. Trimming left V 3 bases short and J 4 bases short, with 10 bases between.

The chain carries TRBV28 and TRBJ2-1, with D possibly TRBD2 on 7 matching bases. Germline V lookup: CDR1 MDHEN, CDR2 SYDVKM. The CDR3 is 15 residues long. Between the trimmed V and J ends, which lost 10 bases and 2 bases, there was a span of 18 bases. This CDR3 is CATEEGGGAYNEQFF. The CDR3 nucleotides read TGTGCCACCGAAGAGGGGGGGGGCGCCTACAATGAGCAGTTCTTC.

The rearrangement uses TRBV3-1 (or the pseudogene TRBV3-2) and TRBJ2-3; the match to TRBD2 covers 8 bases. J lost 2 bases, V lost 3 bases, and 4 bases had no gene match. The germline gives CDR1 LGHDT, CDR2 YNNKEL (reference sequence). This CDR3 contains 15 residues. The CDR3 bases are TGTGCCAGCAGCCATGAAGCGGGGGTCACAGATACGCAGTATTTT. Residues: CASSHEAGVTDTQYF.

The J gene is TRBJ1-2, the V gene TRBV5-1; no definite D call. Per germline, CDR1 SGHRS and CDR2 YFSETQ. The CDR3 has 14 residues. V gave up 3 bases and J gave up 8 bases, with 17 bases separating them. CDR3 protein: CASSSDYAFEGYTF. In DNA, the CDR3 is TGCGCCAGCAGCTCCGATTACGCGTTCGAGGGCTACACCTTC.

This sequence joins TRBV7-2 and TRBJ2-5; possibly TRBD2 for D (5 bases). Germline assignment: CDR1 SGHTA and CDR2 FQGNSA. The V and J ends lost 1 base and 5 bases respectively, with 11 bases between them. The CDR3 is 14 residues long. The CDR3 region is CASSLVEGGETQYF. CDR3 bases: TGTGCCAGCAGCTTAGTAGAGGGTGGGGAGACCCAGTACTTC.

The chain is built from TRBV2 and TRBJ2-1, with 7 bases fitting TRBD2. The germline V gene encodes CDR1 SNHLY and CDR2 FYNNEI. The CDR3 loop spans 12 amino acids. V shed 5 bases and J 5 bases; nucleotides not matched to a gene: 0. The DNA for the CDR3 is TGTGCCAGCAGTCGGGGGGACAATGAGCAGTTCTTC. The encoded protein is CASSRGDNEQFF.

This chain joins TRBV7-2 and TRBJ1-2; weak D call: TRBD1 (6 bases). The CDR3 totals 17 residues. Germline assignment: CDR1 SGHTA and CDR2 FQGNSA. Trimming took 0 bases from V and 3 from J, leaving 17 bases between them. In DNA form, the CDR3 reads TGTGCCAGCAGCTTAGCTCCCCGTGTCAGGGGAGACTATGGCTACACCTTC. Translating it yields CASSLAPRVRGDYGYTF. The variable domain in full, completed from reference TRBV7-2 and TRBJ1-2, reads GAGVSQSPSNKVTEKGKDVELRCDPISGHTALYWYRQSLGQGLEFLIYFQGNSAPDKSGLPSDRFSAERTGGSVSTLTIQRTQQEDSAVYLCASSLAPRVRGDYGYTFGSGTRLTVV.

The gene calls are TRBV5-1 and TRBJ1-3, with TRBD1 identical over 9 bases. Unmatched junction bases numbered 3, after V lost 4 bases and J lost 1 base. CDR1 and CDR2 (germline): SGHRS, YFSETQ. The CDR3 covers 15 residues. CDR3 loop: CASSRDRGSGNTIYF. The CDR3 nucleotides read TGCGCCAGCAGCCGCGACAGGGGGTCTGGAAACACCATATATTTT.

V gene TRBV11-2 combines with J gene TRBJ2-3; D uncertain. V was pared by 4 bases and J by 3 bases, with 14 bases between. The CDR3 consists of 15 residues. Germline-derived CDR1 and CDR2 are SGHAT and FQNNGV. CDR3 residues: CASSSRVGVTDTQYF. For the CDR3, the DNA is TGTGCCAGCAGCTCCCGGGTCGGTGTGACAGATACGCAGTATTTT.

The chain joins TRBV10-3 to TRBJ2-7; TRBD1 agrees at 11 bases. V shed 4 bases, J shed 2 bases, and the junction held 1 base outside the gene matches. The CDR3 length is 14 residues. Germline-derived CDR1 and CDR2 are ENHRY and SYGVKD. The CDR3 reads CAISVGQGAYEQYF. As DNA, the CDR3 is TGTGCCATCAGTGTGGGACAGGGGGCCTACGAGCAGTACTTC.

Details on this clone: A much more abundant neighbour one base away suggests this may be a read error. The sample contains more than one DNA sequence encoding this CDR3. This rearrangement joins TRBV7-2 to TRBJ2-7; the match to TRBD1 covers 8 bases. Germline CDR1 and CDR2: SGHTA and FQGNSA. This CDR3 contains 17 residues. CDR3 in amino acids: CASSLGKRKAGGDEQYF. The CDR3 nucleotides read TGTGCCAGCAGCTTAGGGAAAAGGAAGGCAGGGGGCGACGAACAGTACTTC.

This rearrangement joins TRBV23-1 to TRBJ1-1, with D unresolved. TRBV23-1 is annotated as an ORF whose role is uncertain. The CDR3 has 12 amino acids. Trimming left V 9 bases short and J 1 base short, with 9 bases between. The CDR3 sequence is CARATENTEAFF. DNA of the CDR3: TGCGCCAGAGCCACAGAGAACACTGAAGCTTTCTTT.

The genes are TRBV11-2 and TRBJ2-3; 8 nucleotides match TRBD1. Germline V gives CDR1 SGHAT, CDR2 FQNNGV. This CDR3 is built from 14 residues. Unmatched junction bases numbered 3, after V lost 3 bases and J lost 4 bases. The CDR3 spells CASSFGQGADTQYF. DNA for the CDR3: TGTGCCAGCAGCTTCGGACAGGGCGCAGATACGCAGTATTTT.

V is TRBV3-1 (or the pseudogene TRBV3-2) and J is TRBJ2-5; 10 bases align to TRBD2. The CDR3 totals 16 residues. V lost 1 base and J lost 2; bases outside the gene matches: 4. Germline V gene data show CDR1 as LGHDT and CDR2 as YNNKEL (reference sequence). The CDR3 loop reads CASSQAPSGGQETQYF. In DNA, the CDR3 is TGTGCCAGCAGCCAAGCGCCTAGCGGGGGTCAAGAGACCCAGTACTTC.

The J gene is TRBJ2-1, the V gene TRBV7-8, with D possibly TRBD2 on 6 matching bases. The CDR3 is 11 residues long. Trimming took 5 bases from V and 16 from J, leaving 15 bases between them. The germline V gene has CDR1 SGHVS and CDR2 FQNEAQ. The CDR3 DNA is TGTGCCAGCAGCCCTCGGGACTCCCCATTCTTC. Its protein product is CASSPRDSPFF.

V gene TRBV6-2 or TRBV6-3 combines with J gene TRBJ1-5; 7 positions match TRBD1. Germline lookup yields CDR1 MNHEY and CDR2 SVGEGT. There are 16 residues in the CDR3. Trimming took 2 bases from V and 6 from J; bases not matched to a gene: 10. The CDR3 reads CASSYPYRGGGQPQHF. CDR3 in DNA: TGTGCCAGCAGTTACCCTTACAGGGGCGGTGGTCAGCCCCAGCATTTT.

This sequence joins TRBV30 and TRBJ2-7, with D maybe TRBD2 (5 bases). Trimming left V 4 bases short and J 6 bases short, with 28 bases between. Germline V gene lookup returns CDR1 GTSNPN and CDR2 SVGIG (reference sequence). This CDR3 spans 17 amino acids. This chain's CDR3 is CAWNPPGGSSTIPEQYF. For the CDR3, the DNA is TGTGCCTGGAACCCCCCCGGAGGTTCTAGTACCATACCCGAGCAGTACTTC.

The rearrangement uses TRBV6-5 and TRBJ1-4, with D unresolved. CDR1 is MNHEY and CDR2 is SVGAGI in the germline V gene. Trimming took 6 bases from V and 8 from J, leaving 7 bases between them. CDR3 length equals 11 residues. For the CDR3, the DNA is TGTGCCAGCAGGAAGGAGGAAAAACTGTTTTTT. Translation: CASRKEEKLFF.

The genes are TRBV7-9 and TRBJ2-1; the D gene is possibly TRBD1 (5 bases). Per the germline V gene, CDR1 is SEHNR and CDR2 is FQNEAQ (reference sequence). Deletions cut 1 base from V and 7 bases from J, with 11 bases between. This CDR3 contains 14 residues. Here the CDR3 DNA reads TGTGCCAGCAGCTTAGGACAGAGTAGTAATGAGCAGTTCTTC. Its translation: CASSLGQSSNEQFF. The variable domain in full, completed from reference TRBV7-9 and TRBJ2-1, reads DTGVSQNPRHKITKRGQNVTFRCDPISEHNRLYWYRQTLGQGPEFLTYFQNEAQLEKSRLLSDRFSAERPKGSFSTLEIQRTEQGDSAMYLCASSLGQSSNEQFFGPGTRLTVL.

The J gene is TRBJ1-6, the V gene TRBV7-9; D gene unclear. Germline V lookup: CDR1 SEHNR, CDR2 FQNEAQ (reference sequence). There are 15 residues in the CDR3. The V end lost 0 bases, the J end lost 5 bases, and 8 bases lay between the germline ends. This CDR3 reads CASSLAGANNSPLHF. The CDR3 DNA reads as TGTGCCAGCAGCTTAGCGGGAGCAAATAATTCACCCCTCCACTTT.

With respect to this clone: Other DNA sequences in this specimen translate into the identical CDR3. The chain links TRBV30 to TRBJ2-7, with D perhaps TRBD2 (5 bases). CDR3 size: 12 residues. The V gene's germline CDR1 is GTSNPN and CDR2 SVGIG (reference sequence). The germline V and J ends were trimmed by 0 bases and 4 bases, with 7 bases remaining between them. The CDR3 DNA sequence: TGTGCCTGGAGTGTCCGCGGGTACGAGCAGTACTTC. It is translated as CAWSVRGYEQYF.

The chain links TRBV29-1 to TRBJ2-1, with 8 bases identical to TRBD1. The length of the CDR3 is 14 residues. Germline-derived CDR1 and CDR2 are SQVTM and ANQGSEA. With V trimmed by 5 bases and J by 8 bases, 11 bases remained unmatched. The CDR3 sequence is CSVPTGAGIHEQFF. CDR3 coding DNA: TGCAGCGTTCCGACAGGGGCAGGGATCCATGAGCAGTTCTTC.

The chain has TRBV30 and TRBJ2-2, with 9 bases identical to TRBD1. Germline assignment: CDR1 GTSNPN and CDR2 SVGIG (reference sequence). J gave up 7 bases and V 5 bases, and 14 bases lay outside the gene matches. The CDR3 loop spans 16 amino acids. CDR3 bases: TGTGCCTGGGGGGATATCTTGGGACAGGGTCACGGGGAGCTGTTTTTT. Its translation: CAWGDILGQGHGELFF.

For the CDR3, the DNA is TGTGCCAGCAGCTGGCAGGGAAGCAATCAGCCCCAGCATTTT. Encoded protein: CASSWQGSNQPQHF. The V call is TRBV7-2, the J call TRBJ1-5, with D possibly matching TRBD1 (5 bases). Germline V gene sequence: CDR1 SGHTA, CDR2 FQGNSA. The length of the CDR3 is 14 residues. V was clipped by 4 bases and J by 1 base, with 8 bases between them.

V gene TRBV7-8 combines with J gene TRBJ2-7, with D possibly being TRBD1 (6 bases). Germline CDR1 and CDR2: SGHVS and FQNEAQ. Trimming shortened V by 5 bases and J by 3 bases, and 11 bases separated the two germline ends. The CDR3 is 13 amino acids. CDR3 bases: TGTGCCAGCAGCCCAGACAGGATCTACGAGCAGTACTTC. It yields the protein CASSPDRIYEQYF.